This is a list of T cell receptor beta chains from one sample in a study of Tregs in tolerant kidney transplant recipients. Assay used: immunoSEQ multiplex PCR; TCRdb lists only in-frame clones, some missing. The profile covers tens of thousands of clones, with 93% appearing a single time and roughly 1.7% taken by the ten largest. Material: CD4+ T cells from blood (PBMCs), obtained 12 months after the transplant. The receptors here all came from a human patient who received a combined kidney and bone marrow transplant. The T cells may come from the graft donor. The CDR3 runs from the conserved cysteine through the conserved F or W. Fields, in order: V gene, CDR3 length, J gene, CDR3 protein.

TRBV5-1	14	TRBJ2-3	CASFAGALPDTQYF
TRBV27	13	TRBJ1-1	CASSVSRVTEAFF
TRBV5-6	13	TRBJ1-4	CASSLVPGEKLFF
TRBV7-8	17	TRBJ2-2	CASSFRTGTTNTGELFF
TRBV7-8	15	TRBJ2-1	CASSPSSGGANEQFF
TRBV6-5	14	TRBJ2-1	CASTRTVKSGEQFF
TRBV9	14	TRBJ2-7	CASSEAGTGYEQYF
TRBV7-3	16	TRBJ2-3	CASSMRGGTRTDTQYF
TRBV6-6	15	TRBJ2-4	CASSYSAGAKNIQYF
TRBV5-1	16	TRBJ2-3	CASKSGLAPFTDTQYF
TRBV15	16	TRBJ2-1	CATSRGGGPSINEQFF
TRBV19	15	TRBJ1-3	CASSIDLEGGNTIYF
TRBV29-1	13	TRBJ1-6	CSVARGRDSPLHF
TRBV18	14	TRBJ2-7	CASSPDRGVYEQYF
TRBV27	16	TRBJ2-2	CASSSPSMLNTGELFF
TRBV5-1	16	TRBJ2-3	CASSLDISPGTDTQYF
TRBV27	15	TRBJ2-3	CASSRTSGSVNTQYF
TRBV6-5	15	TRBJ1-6	CASSYSRDDNSPLHF
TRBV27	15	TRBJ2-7	CASSRDSSPSYEQYF
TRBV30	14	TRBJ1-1	CAWSVTDRDTEAFF
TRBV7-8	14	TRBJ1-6	CASSLTRGSGALHF
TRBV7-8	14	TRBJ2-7	CASSLVGGDYEQYF
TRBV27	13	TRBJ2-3	CASSLIGGDTQYF
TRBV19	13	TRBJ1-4	CASSIGGQVKLFF
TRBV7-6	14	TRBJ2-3	CASSPPSSGDTQYF
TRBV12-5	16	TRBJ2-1	CASGLGDRGQNNEQFF